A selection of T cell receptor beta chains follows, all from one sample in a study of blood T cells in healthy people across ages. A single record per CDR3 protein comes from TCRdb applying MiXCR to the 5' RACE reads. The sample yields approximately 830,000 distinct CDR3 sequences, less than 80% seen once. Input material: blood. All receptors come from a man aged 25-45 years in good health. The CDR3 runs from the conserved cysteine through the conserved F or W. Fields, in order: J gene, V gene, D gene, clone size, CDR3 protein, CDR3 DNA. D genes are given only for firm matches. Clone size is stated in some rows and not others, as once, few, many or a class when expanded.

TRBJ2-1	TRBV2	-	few	CASSEMGEDEQFF	TGTGCCAGCAGTGAAATGGGGGAAGATGAGCAGTTCTTC
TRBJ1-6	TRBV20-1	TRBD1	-	CSARMTHRDRESPPLHF	TGCAGTGCTAGAATGACCCACCGGGACAGGGAATCTCCACCCCTCCACTTT
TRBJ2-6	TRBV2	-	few	CASSELSGANVLTF	TGTGCCAGCAGTGAACTCTCTGGGGCCAACGTCCTGACTTTC
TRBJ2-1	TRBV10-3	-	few	CAISEGAPSNEQFF	TGTGCCATCAGTGAAGGGGCCCCAAGCAATGAGCAGTTCTTC
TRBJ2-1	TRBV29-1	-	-	CSVHENNEQFF	TGCAGCGTCCATGAAAACAATGAGCAGTTCTTC
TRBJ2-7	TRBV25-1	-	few	CASQGYEQYF	TGTGCCAGTCAGGGGTACGAGCAGTACTTC
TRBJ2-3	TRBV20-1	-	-	CSALGDPRSDTQYF	TGCAGTGCCCTTGGGGACCCCCGCTCAGATACGCAGTATTTT
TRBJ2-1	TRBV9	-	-	CASSGGDTNNEQFF	TGTGCCAGCAGCGGAGGGGACACGAACAATGAGCAGTTCTTC
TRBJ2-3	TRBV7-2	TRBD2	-	CASSLPGGASDTQYF	TGTGCCAGCAGCCTCCCCGGGGGGGCGTCAGATACGCAGTATTTT
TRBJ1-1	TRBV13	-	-	CASSKPGGTEAFF	TGTGCCAGCAGCAAACCCGGGGGGACTGAAGCTTTCTTT
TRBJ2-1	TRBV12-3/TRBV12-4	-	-	CASKSWGGGLDEQFF	TGTGCCAGCAAATCCTGGGGAGGGGGGCTCGACGAGCAGTTCTTC
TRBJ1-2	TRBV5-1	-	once	CASSLWAVANYGYTF	TGCGCCAGCAGCTTGTGGGCGGTAGCTAACTATGGCTACACCTTC
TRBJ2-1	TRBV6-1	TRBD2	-	CASTGTSSYNEQFF	TGTGCCAGCACGGGGACTAGCTCCTACAATGAGCAGTTCTTC
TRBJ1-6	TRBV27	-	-	CAGGRSPNSPLHF	TGTGCCGGAGGACGGTCCCCGAATTCACCCCTCCACTTT
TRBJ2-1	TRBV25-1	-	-	CASSEYGVRDYDEQFF	TGTGCCAGCAGTGAATATGGGGTTCGGGATTACGATGAGCAGTTCTTC
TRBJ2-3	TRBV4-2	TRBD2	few	CASSEVAGGRADTQYF	TGTGCCAGCAGCGAGGTAGCGGGGGGTCGGGCAGATACGCAGTATTTT
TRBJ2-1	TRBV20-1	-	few	CSAMAGPFYNEQFF	TGCAGTGCTATGGCGGGGCCCTTTTACAATGAGCAGTTCTTC
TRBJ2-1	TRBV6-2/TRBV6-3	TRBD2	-	CASSFSLAGDINPYNEQFF	TGTGCCAGCAGTTTCAGTCTAGCGGGGGACATAAACCCCTACAATGAGCAGTTCTTC
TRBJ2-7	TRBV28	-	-	CASSLNTEQYF	TGTGCCAGCAGTCTAAATACGGAGCAGTACTTC
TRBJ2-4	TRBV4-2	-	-	CASSQGRDGNLIAKNIQYF	TGTGCCAGCAGCCAAGGGCGGGACGGCAACCTTATAGCCAAAAACATTCAGTACTTC
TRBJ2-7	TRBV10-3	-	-	CAISEAASYEQYF	TGTGCCATCAGTGAGGCAGCTTCCTACGAGCAGTACTTC
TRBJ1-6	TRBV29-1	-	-	CSVTGTDLNSPLHF	TGCAGTGTTACCGGGACGGACTTAAATTCACCCCTCCACTTT
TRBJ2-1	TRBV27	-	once	CASSGMDNEQFF	TGTGCCAGCAGTGGGATGGACAATGAGCAGTTCTTC
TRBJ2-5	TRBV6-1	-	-	CASSINGDQYF	TGTGCCAGCAGTATAAATGGGGACCAGTACTTC
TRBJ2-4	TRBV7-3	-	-	CASSLLQTGTKTIQYF	TGTGCCAGCAGCCTACTCCAGACAGGAACCAAAACCATTCAGTACTTC